One and the same sample provided the 18 T cell receptor beta chains below, sequenced in a study of T cells in tumors after PD-1 blockade. Sequencing was performed with immunoSEQ multiplex PCR; in TCRdb, only in-frame clones are kept and a portion is missing. This table has around 51,000 clones, roughly 80% appearing once. The sequencing used PBMCs, collected before anti-PD-1 treatment. These receptors all come from a human donor with basal cell carcinoma.

This clone was seen a single time. This chain connects TRBV27 to TRBJ2-3; no clear D gene. The germline gives CDR1 MNHEY, CDR2 SMNVEV (reference sequence). The CDR3 is made up of 13 amino acids. The V end lost 3 bases, the J end lost 4 bases, and 8 bases lay between the germline ends. CDR3 residues: CASSLPLADTQYF. DNA of the CDR3: TGTGCCAGCAGTTTGCCCCTAGCAGATACGCAGTATTTT.

This clone was seen a handful of times. The chain combines TRBV7-9 with TRBJ2-1, with 8 bases aligning to TRBD1. The V segment lost 3 bases and the J segment 6 bases; nucleotides outside the gene matches: 7. The CDR3 runs to 15 residues. Germline assignment: CDR1 SEHNR and CDR2 FQNEAQ (reference sequence). The CDR3 DNA sequence: TGTGCCAGCAGCTTTGGACAGGGAGGTGGCAATGAGCAGTTCTTC. It yields the protein CASSFGQGGGNEQFF. Using reference TRBV7-9 and TRBJ2-1 for the parts outside the CDR3, the full variable domain is DTGVSQNPRHKITKRGQNVTFRCDPISEHNRLYWYRQTLGQGPEFLTYFQNEAQLEKSRLLSDRFSAERPKGSFSTLEIQRTEQGDSAMYLCASSFGQGGGNEQFFGPGTRLTVL.

The chain has TRBV30 and TRBJ1-4; 9 bases are shared with TRBD1. The CDR3 contains 14 residues. The J segment lost 10 bases and the V segment lost 2 bases, leaving 8 bases of the junction unmatched. CDR1 and CDR2 (germline): GTSNPN, SVGIG (reference sequence). Here the CDR3 reads CAWSPTGGWGKLFF. CDR3 in DNA: TGTGCCTGGAGTCCGACAGGGGGATGGGGAAAACTGTTTTTT.

J is TRBJ2-5 and V is TRBV4-1, with 9 bases identical to TRBD1. With 3 bases clipped from V and 5 bases from J, the junction kept 7 bases outside the gene matches. Germline lookup yields CDR1 MGHRA and CDR2 YSYEKL. The CDR3 is made up of 15 amino acids. The CDR3 reads CASSHLQGARETQYF. The DNA for the CDR3 is TGCGCCAGCAGCCACTTACAGGGGGCGCGGGAGACCCAGTACTTC.

The V and J genes are TRBV3-1 (or the pseudogene TRBV3-2) and TRBJ1-5; D remains ambiguous. Looked up from germline, CDR1 is LGHDT and CDR2 is YNNKEL (reference sequence). The V end was cut by 0 bases, the J end by 4 bases, with 4 bases between. CDR3 length: 13 residues. The CDR3 DNA reads as TGTGCCAGCAGCCAAGACCTTAATCAGCCCCAGCATTTT. Amino acids: CASSQDLNQPQHF.

The V and J genes are TRBV6-1 and TRBJ2-5, with a weak D call TRBD1 (7 bases). V was pared by 3 bases and J by 3 bases, with 20 bases between. The CDR3 has 17 amino acids. CDR1 is MNHNS, CDR2 SASEGT, per germline. The CDR3 reads CASSDWRGRGREETQYF. The CDR3 nucleotides read TGTGCCAGCAGTGATTGGAGGGGGCGAGGTAGAGAAGAGACCCAGTACTTC.

CDR3 nucleotides: TGCGCCAGCAGCTCGGGTACAGGGGCTTTCAATGAAAAACTGTTTTTT. The encoded protein is CASSSGTGAFNEKLFF. The chain joins TRBV5-1 to TRBJ1-4, with 7 bases matching TRBD1. This CDR3 contains 16 residues. J was trimmed by 5 bases and V by 3 bases; bases with no gene match: 10. Per germline, CDR1 SGHRS and CDR2 YFSETQ.

By sample share, this clone is medium-sized. This chain links TRBV6-5 with TRBJ1-6, with 7 bases lining up with TRBD1. There are 14 residues in the CDR3. The germline V gene has CDR1 MNHEY and CDR2 SVGAGI. With 8 bases clipped from V and 7 bases from J, the junction kept 8 bases outside the gene matches. CDR3 bases: TGTGCCAGCCTGACCGGGACAGAAAATTCACCCCTCCACTTT. Translated, it gives CASLTGTENSPLHF.

The chain couples TRBV5-1 to TRBJ2-3; D gene ambiguous. CDR1 is SGHRS, CDR2 YFSETQ, per germline. The CDR3 runs 12 residues. The V and J ends lost 5 bases and 2 bases respectively, with 6 bases between them. The CDR3 DNA reads as TGCGCCAGCAGTCTACTCACAGATACGCAGTATTTT. This sequence encodes CASSLLTDTQYF.

This clone was found a few times. The chain uses TRBV6-5 and TRBJ2-1; no firm D call. Trimming removed 6 bases from V and 3 bases from J, with 9 bases in between. The CDR3 consists of 13 residues. Germline V CDR1 and CDR2: MNHEY, SVGAGI. The CDR3 DNA follows: TGTGCCAGCAGCCGCTCCCTCTACAATGAGCAGTTCTTC. Encoded protein: CASSRSLYNEQFF.

V is TRBV9 and J is TRBJ1-1; D is uncertain. CDR1 is SGDLS, CDR2 YYNGEE, per germline. The CDR3 contains 15 residues. The germline V and J ends were trimmed by 0 bases and 1 base, with 10 bases remaining between them. Here the CDR3 reads CASSVDFRGNTEAFF. As DNA, the CDR3 is TGTGCCAGCAGCGTAGATTTCCGGGGGAACACTGAAGCTTTCTTT.

V gene TRBV5-1 combines with J gene TRBJ1-1, with unresolved D. The CDR3 loop spans 16 amino acids. V gave up 0 bases and J gave up 1 base, with 13 bases separating them. Germline V lookup: CDR1 SGHRS, CDR2 YFSETQ. The CDR3 DNA sequence: TGCGCCAGCAGCTTGGTAGGGCCCTCTCCGAACACTGAAGCTTTCTTT. It specifies CASSLVGPSPNTEAFF.

The sample holds a few counts of this clone. J is TRBJ2-7 and V is TRBV6-1; a weak D match, TRBD1 (5 bases). Trimming left V 3 bases short and J 3 bases short, with 15 bases between. The CDR3 loop spans 15 amino acids. CDR1 is MNHNS and CDR2 is SASEGT in the germline V gene. Here the CDR3 DNA reads TGTGCCAGCAGTGATCGGGCAAAGGGGATCTACGAGCAGTACTTC. Protein: CASSDRAKGIYEQYF.

The chain uses TRBV6-1 and TRBJ1-1; 8 bases line up with TRBD1. Germline CDR1 MNHNS, CDR2 SASEGT. J lost 2 bases, V lost 4 bases, and 9 bases had no gene match. The CDR3 runs 16 residues. CDR3 region: CASSVHGTGKNTEAFF. The CDR3 DNA sequence: TGTGCCAGCAGTGTTCATGGGACAGGAAAAAACACTGAAGCTTTCTTT.

V usage is TRBV7-6 and J usage is TRBJ1-6, with 7 bases that match TRBD1. The CDR3 is made up of 16 amino acids. CDR1 SGHVS and CDR2 FNYEAQ come from the germline V gene. V gave up 0 bases and J gave up 10 bases; unmatched junction bases: 9. The CDR3 spells CASSLAWSGGGSPLHF. The CDR3 coding sequence is TGTGCCAGCAGCTTAGCGTGGTCAGGGGGTGGCTCACCCCTCCACTTT.

The V call is TRBV2, the J call TRBJ1-5, with D maybe TRBD1 (5 bases). Germline-derived CDR1 and CDR2 are SNHLY and FYNNEI. The CDR3 spans 16 residues. The V and J ends lost 2 bases and 0 bases respectively, with 11 bases between them. CDR3 in amino acids: CASSEMGGSSNQPQHF. The CDR3 nucleotides read TGTGCCAGCAGTGAAATGGGGGGAAGTAGCAATCAGCCCCAGCATTTT.

The rearrangement links TRBV25-1 to TRBJ1-1; TRBD1 aligns across 7 bases. Germline CDR1 and CDR2: MGHDK and SYGVNS. The CDR3 runs 14 residues. Trimming took 4 bases from V and 7 from J; bases not matched to a gene: 9. The DNA of the CDR3 is TGTGCCAGCAGTGTAAGTACAGGGGTGGTTGAAGCTTTCTTT. Translated: CASSVSTGVVEAFF.

The gene calls are TRBV14 and TRBJ1-2; possibly TRBD1 for D (5 bases). Germline V gene lookup returns CDR1 SGHDN and CDR2 FVKESK. CDR3 length: 14 amino acids. V lost 1 base, J lost 4 bases, and 10 bases lay in between. The CDR3: CASSQGAGRYGYTF. CDR3 DNA: TGTGCCAGCAGCCAAGGGGCGGGACGCTATGGCTACACCTTC.